This T cell receptor (beta chain) was recorded in a study of T-cell reconstitution after alpha-beta-depleted transplantation in children. Study-level results: By about two months after transplant, alpha-beta T cells reportedly arose from several hundred graft clones that had expanded. Diversity and T-cell counts at one year after transplant derived mostly from new T cells.

As regards this clonotype: The antigen is undetermined.

Using unique molecular identifiers, the investigators prepared the TCRbeta library. TCRdb used MiXCR to reprocess the PCR reads, holding one entry per CDR3 protein. The profile covers 500,000 to 650,000 distinct CDR3 sequences, with around 10% appearing a single time and 14% taken by the ten largest. CDR3 size: 17 residues. The germline gives CDR1 MNHNS, CDR2 SASEGT. Between the trimmed V and J ends, which lost 5 bases and 2 bases, there was a span of 16 bases. The source was PBMCs, mostly from graft donor cells, collected 180 days after TCRalphabeta/CD19-depleted stem cell transplant. The chain links TRBV6-1 to TRBJ2-6; tentative D call: TRBD2 (6 bases). The TCR originated in a female patient between 2 and 15 years old who had a stem cell transplant for aplastic anemia, so the T cells may come from the graft donor. CDR3 protein: CASSPAIGGPGANVLTF. CDR3 in DNA: TGTGCCAGCAGTCCCGCTATTGGAGGGCCTGGGGCCAACGTCCTGACTTTC.